This T cell receptor (beta chain) originates from a study of T cell responses to AZD1222 COVID-19 vaccine. Using immunoSEQ multiplex PCR, the repertoire was profiled, and TCRdb retains in-frame clones only, with some absent. The sample lists 130,000 or so clones, 90% seen once, with around 4.4% in the top ten. This clone has a single count. Its antigen is undetermined. CDR3 length: 17 amino acids. J was trimmed by 1 base and V by 1 base; bases with no gene match: 6. Germline lookup yields CDR1 SGHAT and CDR2 FQNNGV. General study points: Scientists sampled the repertoires only once the peak T cell response had passed. Baseline seropositivity characterized only 5 or 6 AZD1222 recipients. With two AZD1222 doses given, Spike-specific TCR breadth and depth both rose.

V and J are TRBV11-2 and TRBJ2-3; TRBD1 matches 9 bases. This receptor was obtained from an adult who received the MenACWY meningococcal vaccine as a control. Material: peripheral blood, obtained 28 days after the second dose of the MenACWY control vaccine. The DNA for the CDR3 is TGTGCCAGCAGCTTAGCACAGGGGGCGAAGGGCACAGATACGCAGTATTTT. The encoded protein is CASSLAQGAKGTDTQYF.